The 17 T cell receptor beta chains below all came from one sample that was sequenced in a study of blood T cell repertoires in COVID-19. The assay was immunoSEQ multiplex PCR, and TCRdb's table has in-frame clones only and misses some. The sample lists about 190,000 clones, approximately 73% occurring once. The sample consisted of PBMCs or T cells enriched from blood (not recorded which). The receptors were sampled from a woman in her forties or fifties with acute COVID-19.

The CDR3 DNA follows: TGTGCCAGCAGTTTACGGGTAACTGGAAACACCATATATTTT. Its protein product is CASSLRVTGNTIYF. This sequence joins TRBV28 and TRBJ1-3; D is undetermined. With 2 bases removed from V and 2 bases from J, the gap between germline ends came to 7 bases. CDR1 is MDHEN and CDR2 is SYDVKM in the germline V gene. The CDR3 spans 14 residues.

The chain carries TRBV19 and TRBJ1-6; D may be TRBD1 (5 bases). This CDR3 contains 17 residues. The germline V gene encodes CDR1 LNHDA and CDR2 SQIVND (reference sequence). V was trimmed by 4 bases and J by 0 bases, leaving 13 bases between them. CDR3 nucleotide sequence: TGTGCCAGTAGTAAAGGGACTCCAAGCTCCTATAATTCACCCCTCCACTTT. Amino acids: CASSKGTPSSYNSPLHF.

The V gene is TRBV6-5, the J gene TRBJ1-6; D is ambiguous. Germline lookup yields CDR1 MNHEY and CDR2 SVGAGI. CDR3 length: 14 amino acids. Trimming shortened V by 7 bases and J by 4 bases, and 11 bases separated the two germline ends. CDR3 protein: CASIPGFYNSPLHF. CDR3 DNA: TGTGCCAGCATTCCCGGGTTTTATAATTCACCCCTCCACTTT.

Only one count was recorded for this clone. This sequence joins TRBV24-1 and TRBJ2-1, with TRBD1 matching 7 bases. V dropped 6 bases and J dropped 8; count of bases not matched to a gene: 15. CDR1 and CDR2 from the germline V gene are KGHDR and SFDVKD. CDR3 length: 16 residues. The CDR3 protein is CATSSPQGVISHEQFF. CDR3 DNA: TGTGCCACCAGTTCCCCTCAGGGGGTGATATCGCATGAGCAGTTCTTC.

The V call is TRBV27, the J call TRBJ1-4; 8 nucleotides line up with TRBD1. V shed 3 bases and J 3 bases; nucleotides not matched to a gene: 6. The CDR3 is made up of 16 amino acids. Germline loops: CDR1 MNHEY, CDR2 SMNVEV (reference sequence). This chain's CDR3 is CASSFTPGGPNEKLFF. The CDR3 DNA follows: TGTGCCAGCAGTTTCACCCCAGGGGGCCCTAATGAAAAACTGTTTTTT.

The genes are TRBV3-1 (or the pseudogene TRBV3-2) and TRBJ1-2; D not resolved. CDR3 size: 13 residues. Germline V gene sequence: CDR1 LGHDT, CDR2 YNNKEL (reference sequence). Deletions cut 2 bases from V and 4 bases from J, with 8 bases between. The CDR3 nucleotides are TGTGCCAGCAGCCAACAAACAGCCTATGGCTACACCTTC. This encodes CASSQQTAYGYTF.

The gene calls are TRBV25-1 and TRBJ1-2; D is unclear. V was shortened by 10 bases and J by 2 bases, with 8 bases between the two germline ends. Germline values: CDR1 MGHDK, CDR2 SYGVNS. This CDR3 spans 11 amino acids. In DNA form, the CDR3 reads TGTGCCACCAGCCAGAACTATGGCTACACCTTC. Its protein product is CATSQNYGYTF.

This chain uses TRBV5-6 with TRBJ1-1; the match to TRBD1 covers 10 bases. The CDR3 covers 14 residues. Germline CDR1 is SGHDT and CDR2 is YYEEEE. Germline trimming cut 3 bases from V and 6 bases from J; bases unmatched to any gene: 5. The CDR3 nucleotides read TGTGCCAGCAGCTGGGGACAGGGGTCCCCTGAAGCTTTCTTT. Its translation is CASSWGQGSPEAFF.

DNA of the CDR3: TGTGCCAGCAGCTTGGAACGGAACTATGGCTACACCTTC. Amino acid sequence: CASSLERNYGYTF. The chain combines TRBV5-4 with TRBJ1-2; D is uncertain. The germline V and J ends were trimmed by 0 bases and 2 bases, with 5 bases remaining between them. Germline CDR1 and CDR2: SGHNT and YYREEE (reference sequence). This CDR3 is built from 13 residues.

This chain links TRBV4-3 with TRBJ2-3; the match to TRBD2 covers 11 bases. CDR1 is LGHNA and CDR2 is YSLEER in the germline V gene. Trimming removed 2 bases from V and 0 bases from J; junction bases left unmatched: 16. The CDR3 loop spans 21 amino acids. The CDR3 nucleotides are TGCGCCAGCAGCCAAAAGGGGGGACTAGCGGAGGGACGACCTAGCACAGATACGCAGTATTTT. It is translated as CASSQKGGLAEGRPSTDTQYF.

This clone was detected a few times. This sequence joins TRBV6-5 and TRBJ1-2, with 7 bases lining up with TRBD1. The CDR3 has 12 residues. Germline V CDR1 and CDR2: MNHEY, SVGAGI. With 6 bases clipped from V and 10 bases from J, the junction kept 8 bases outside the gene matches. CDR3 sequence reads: CASRSTGAVYTF. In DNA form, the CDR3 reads TGTGCCAGCAGAAGCACAGGGGCGGTCTACACCTTC.

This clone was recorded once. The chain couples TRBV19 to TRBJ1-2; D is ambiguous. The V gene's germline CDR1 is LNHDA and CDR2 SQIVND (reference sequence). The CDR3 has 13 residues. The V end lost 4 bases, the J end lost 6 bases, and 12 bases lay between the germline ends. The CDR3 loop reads CASSSRRRDGYTF. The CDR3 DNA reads TGTGCCAGTAGTAGCAGAAGGCGGGATGGCTACACCTTC.

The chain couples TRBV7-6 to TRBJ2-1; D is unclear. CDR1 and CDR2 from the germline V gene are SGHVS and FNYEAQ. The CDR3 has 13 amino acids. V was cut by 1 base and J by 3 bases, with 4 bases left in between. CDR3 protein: CASSLDSYNEQFF. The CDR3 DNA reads TGTGCCAGCAGCTTAGACAGCTACAATGAGCAGTTCTTC.

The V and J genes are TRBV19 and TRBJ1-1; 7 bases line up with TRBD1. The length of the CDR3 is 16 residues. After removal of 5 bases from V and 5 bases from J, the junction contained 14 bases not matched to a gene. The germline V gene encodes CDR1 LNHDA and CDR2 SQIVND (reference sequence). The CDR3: CASSSRDSLSGTEAFF. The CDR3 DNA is TGTGCCAGTAGTTCCAGGGACAGCCTCTCGGGGACTGAAGCTTTCTTT.

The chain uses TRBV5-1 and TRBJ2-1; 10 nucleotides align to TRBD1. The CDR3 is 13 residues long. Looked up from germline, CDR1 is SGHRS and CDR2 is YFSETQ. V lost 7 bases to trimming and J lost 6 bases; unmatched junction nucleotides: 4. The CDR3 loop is CASLGQGFNEQFF. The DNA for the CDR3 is TGCGCCAGCCTGGGACAGGGGTTCAATGAGCAGTTCTTC.

CDR3 in amino acids: CSAMGAFGYTF. The CDR3 bases are TGCAGTGCTATGGGGGCTTTTGGCTACACCTTC. V is TRBV20-1 and J is TRBJ1-2; a weak D match, TRBD1 (6 bases). CDR3 length: 11 residues. The germline V and J ends were trimmed by 4 bases and 7 bases, with 10 bases remaining between them. The germline gives CDR1 DFQATT, CDR2 SNEGSKA (reference sequence).

The CDR3 sequence: CASSLVSDSPLHF. The CDR3 nucleotides are TGTGCCAGCAGCTTAGTGTCGGATTCACCCCTCCACTTT. The chain employs TRBV11-3 and TRBJ1-6; D unresolved. The CDR3 totals 13 residues. Looked up from germline, CDR1 is SGHNT and CDR2 is YENEEA. Trimming removed 1 base at V and 8 bases at J, with 6 bases between.